This is a list of T cell receptor beta chains from one sample in a study of blood T cell repertoires in COVID-19. The repertoire was sequenced with immunoSEQ multiplex PCR; TCRdb's copy has only in-frame clones and lacks some. Of fewer than 300,000 clones in the sample, around 90% are singletons; the top ten hold roughly 1.1%. Sequencing was done on a sample of PBMCs or T cells enriched from blood (not recorded which). Every receptor here comes from a woman in her thirties who had recovered from COVID-19. Both conserved end residues are part of each CDR3.

v_gene: TRBV7-2; j_gene: TRBJ1-5; CDR3aa: CASSLSNTNQPQHF
v_gene: TRBV27; j_gene: TRBJ2-1; CDR3aa: CASSSPGLAVSSSYNEQFF
v_gene: TRBV28; j_gene: TRBJ2-5; CDR3aa: CASRLLGTGGREETQYF
v_gene: TRBV18; j_gene: TRBJ2-3; CDR3aa: CASSPPSMPDTQYF
v_gene: TRBV28; j_gene: TRBJ1-4; CDR3aa: CASRQGLMGFATNEKLFF
v_gene: TRBV4-1; j_gene: TRBJ1-1; CDR3aa: CASSQVGDSFEAFF
v_gene: TRBV18; j_gene: TRBJ2-1; CDR3aa: CASSPRTSGATTNNEQFF
v_gene: TRBV9; j_gene: TRBJ2-2; CDR3aa: CASSVAAGGHTGELFF
v_gene: TRBV28; j_gene: TRBJ1-2; CDR3aa: CASQGQREIYGYTF
v_gene: TRBV19; j_gene: TRBJ2-7; CDR3aa: CASSIAGATYEQYF
v_gene: TRBV11-2; j_gene: TRBJ1-1; CDR3aa: CASSLRTANTEAFF
v_gene: TRBV7-9; j_gene: TRBJ2-7; CDR3aa: CASSFRTSGTYSGEQYF
v_gene: TRBV18; j_gene: TRBJ1-5; CDR3aa: CASSLGQGNQPQHF
v_gene: TRBV29-1; j_gene: TRBJ1-1; CDR3aa: CSAGGDSAFF
v_gene: TRBV29-1; j_gene: TRBJ2-1; CDR3aa: CSVESSGRVTSYNEQFF
v_gene: TRBV7-9; j_gene: TRBJ1-2; CDR3aa: CASSLIREGYGYTF
v_gene: TRBV14; j_gene: TRBJ2-5; CDR3aa: CASSQAAVRGSQYF
v_gene: TRBV28; j_gene: TRBJ1-5; CDR3aa: CAVGRPVDQPQHF
v_gene: TRBV5-5; j_gene: TRBJ1-1; CDR3aa: CASSSVGAGTDEAFF
v_gene: TRBV11-2; j_gene: TRBJ2-7; CDR3aa: CASSSRGQGRYEQYF
v_gene: TRBV4-3; j_gene: TRBJ2-7; CDR3aa: CASSQEGGRLYEQYF
v_gene: TRBV9; j_gene: TRBJ2-1; CDR3aa: CASNREGLDEQFF
v_gene: TRBV6-4; j_gene: TRBJ2-1; CDR3aa: CATATSGINEQFF
v_gene: TRBV28; j_gene: TRBJ1-2; CDR3aa: CASSFPPGQNYGYTF
v_gene: TRBV11-2; j_gene: TRBJ2-2; CDR3aa: CASSSGGLAGAGELFF
v_gene: TRBV7-9; j_gene: TRBJ2-5; CDR3aa: CASSLGLQETQYF
v_gene: TRBV7-9; j_gene: TRBJ2-5; CDR3aa: CASSPSISETQYF
v_gene: TRBV5-1; j_gene: TRBJ2-7; CDR3aa: CASSLSVLGVRDNPYEQYF
v_gene: TRBV7-6; j_gene: TRBJ2-3; CDR3aa: CASSPAGGADTQYF
v_gene: TRBV10-3; j_gene: TRBJ1-6; CDR3aa: CAISLSGQAESPLHF
v_gene: TRBV3-1/TRBV3-2; j_gene: TRBJ2-7; CDR3aa: CASSESVGDRGYEQYF
v_gene: TRBV29-1; j_gene: TRBJ1-2; CDR3aa: CSAQAHYGYTF
v_gene: TRBV11-2; j_gene: TRBJ2-7; CDR3aa: CASSPSSEQYF
v_gene: TRBV5-4; j_gene: TRBJ2-3; CDR3aa: CASSLVPGTDTQYF
v_gene: TRBV28; j_gene: TRBJ1-6; CDR3aa: CASRDRSSYNSPLHF